This T cell receptor (beta chain) is drawn from a study of CD8 T cells in ankylosing spondylitis. MiXCR, applied by TCRdb to the 5' RACE reads, yields one record per CDR3 protein. The repertoire holds some 340,000 distinct CDR3 sequences, with approximately 14% as singletons. CDR3 size: 16 residues. CDR1 and CDR2 (germline): MGHRA, YSYEKL. Trimming took off 1 base at V and 4 bases at J, with 14 bases between the two ends. J is TRBJ2-1 and V is TRBV4-1; possible D gene TRBD1, 6 bases. The TCR comes from a male donor with ankylosing spondylitis or in good health (not recorded which). The sequencing input was blood, either unsorted or a sorted T cell fraction (not recorded which). The CDR3: CASSQAPDRLYNEQFF. The CDR3 DNA reads as TGCGCCAGCAGCCAAGCTCCGGACAGACTTTACAATGAGCAGTTCTTC.